This T cell receptor (beta chain) was sequenced in a study of T cell responses to AZD1222 COVID-19 vaccine. Some clones are missing from TCRdb's copy, which holds only in-frame ones; the method was immunoSEQ multiplex PCR. The sample shows about 140,000 clones, roughly 90% of them seen only once. In the case of this clone: Its antigen is as yet unknown.

Germline assignment: CDR1 MNHEY and CDR2 SVGAGI. V dropped 2 bases and J dropped 4; count of bases not matched to a gene: 6. The length of the CDR3 is 15 residues. Study observations and caveats: Donors were largely white British and mainly female; clonal diversity was possibly underestimated. Targeting of unmutated variant regions was reportedly seen in nearly half of spike-specific TCRs. Spike was spanned by vaccine-associated CD4 TCRs, with dominance at 160-218 and 743-854. Repertoires were obtained only post-peak T cell response.

The starting material was peripheral blood, obtained on day 0 of AZD1222 vaccination. The TCR originated in an adult in good health. J is TRBJ1-1 and V is TRBV6-5; the match to TRBD1 covers 8 bases. The CDR3 here is CASSYEQGAGTEAFF. The CDR3 nucleotides are TGTGCCAGCAGTTACGAGCAGGGGGCGGGCACTGAAGCTTTCTTT.